The 10 T cell receptor beta chains reported below all come from one sample, sequenced in a study of HIV-infected children after antiretroviral therapy interruption (dated by TCRdb to the late 2010s). Library preparation employed 3' RACE. The sequencing machine was an Illumina MiSeq. To correct PCR amplification bias, TCR libraries were generated from RNA with a 3' RACE protocol that used unique molecular identifiers. TCRdb trimmed the raw reads at Q25, called clones with MiXCR and kept productive beta chains. One record per CDR3 amino acid sequence lists the most common genes and DNA. The sample records about 15,000 distinct CDR3 sequences, about 3.4% of which are singletons. The ten largest clones represent over 4.5% of the sample. This sample's treatment or condition label indicates: PENTA 11 planned treatment interruption arm or continuous ART arm. The sequenced sample was CD45RA+ CD4+ T cells from PBMCs, obtained from a donor given antiretroviral therapy, either interrupted or continuous. The intended sense of this specimen's cell subset or site label: naive CD4+ CD45RA+ CD45RO- T cells. Receptors originate from a child aged 2-17 years with HIV.

This clonotype has a count of ten or more. This chain uses TRBV7-3 with TRBJ2-7; 8 bases map to TRBD1. Looked up from germline, CDR1 is SGHTA and CDR2 is FQGTGA. This CDR3 is 14 amino acids long. J gave up 1 base and V 5 bases, and 4 bases lay outside the gene matches. The CDR3 reads CASSRRDRSYEQYF. The CDR3 DNA sequence: TGTGCCAGCAGCCGCCGGGACAGGTCCTACGAGCAGTACTTC.

Ten or more counts support this clonotype. The rearrangement uses TRBV5-1 and TRBJ2-3; 7 bases fit TRBD2. Germline CDR1 is SGHRS and CDR2 is YFSETQ. V trimming: 5 bases; J trimming: 0 bases; junction bases outside the gene matches: 6. This CDR3 comprises 15 residues. The CDR3 here is CASRMGGLSTDTQYF. The CDR3, as DNA: TGCGCCAGCAGGATGGGAGGGCTTAGCACAGATACGCAGTATTTT.

The chain employs TRBV5-1 and TRBJ2-1; weak D call: TRBD1 (6 bases). The V end lost 4 bases, the J end lost 3 bases, and 11 bases lay between the germline ends. This CDR3 contains 14 residues. Germline CDR1 and CDR2: SGHRS and YFSETQ. The chain's CDR3 is CASSQTGNYNEQFF. DNA for the CDR3: TGCGCCAGCAGCCAAACAGGGAACTACAATGAGCAGTTCTTC.

This clonotype showed up many times. The chain couples TRBV7-2 to TRBJ2-3, with D perhaps given as TRBD1 or TRBD2 (6 bases each). Germline CDR1 and CDR2: SGHTA and FQGNSA. V lost 2 bases and J 3 bases, leaving 15 bases between the germline ends. The length of the CDR3 is 16 residues. The DNA of the CDR3 is TGTGCCAGCAGCTTATTAGGGGGACTCGTAACAGATACGCAGTATTTT. Translated: CASSLLGGLVTDTQYF.

This clonotype has ten or more counts. This sequence joins TRBV11-2 and TRBJ1-1; the match to TRBD1 covers 9 bases. Germline CDR1 and CDR2: SGHAT and FQNNGV. The ends lost 5 bases at V and 5 bases at J; junction bases unmatched: 6. The length of the CDR3 is 14 residues. The DNA of the CDR3 is TGTGCCAGCAGCCCTAGGACAGGGGAGACTGAAGCTTTCTTT. Translated: CASSPRTGETEAFF.

This clonotype was observed many times. The DNA of the CDR3 is TGTGCCAGCAGGGGGGGCAATCTGAACACTGAAGCTTTCTTT. This sequence encodes CASRGGNLNTEAFF. The chain is built from TRBV2 and TRBJ1-1; tentative D call: TRBD1 (6 bases). V shed 6 bases and J shed 0 bases, with 11 bases lying between them. Germline CDR1 reads SNHLY; CDR2 reads FYNNEI. The CDR3 is 14 residues long.

This clonotype was observed at least ten times. The chain recombines TRBV6-1 with TRBJ1-3; D gene unclear. Trimming stripped 0 bases from V and 5 bases from J, with 17 bases between. The CDR3 runs to 17 residues. Germline-derived CDR1 and CDR2 are MNHNS and SASEGT. The CDR3 sequence is CASSEALQTAVRNTIYF. The DNA of the CDR3 is TGTGCCAGCAGTGAAGCGCTTCAGACCGCGGTCCGAAACACCATATATTTT.

This clonotype has at least ten counts. This chain links TRBV7-9 with TRBJ2-1; perhaps D is TRBD1 or TRBD2 (5 bases each). Looked up from germline, CDR1 is SEHNR and CDR2 is FQNEAQ (reference sequence). The CDR3 covers 15 residues. V was pared by 6 bases and J by 5 bases, with 17 bases between. The DNA for the CDR3 is TGTGCCAGCAGTGTTGCCGGGGCGCGGCACAATGAGCAGTTCTTC. It yields the protein CASSVAGARHNEQFF.

This clonotype was observed a single time. The rearrangement joins TRBV30 to TRBJ1-1; D remains unclear. The CDR3 extends over 11 amino acids. The V gene's germline CDR1 is GTSNPN and CDR2 SVGIG (reference sequence). V lost 4 bases and J lost 7, with 10 bases in between. The CDR3 loop reads CAWIGIHEAFF. For the CDR3, the DNA is TGTGCCTGGATCGGCATCCATGAAGCTTTCTTT.

This clonotype has ten or more counts. This chain joins TRBV20-1 and TRBJ2-1; 11 positions agree with TRBD2. This CDR3 is 13 amino acids long. After removal of 6 bases from V and 6 bases from J, the junction contained 4 bases not matched to a gene. Germline CDR1 DFQATT, CDR2 SNEGSKA (reference sequence). The CDR3 nucleotides read TGCAGTGCAAGACTAGCGGGAATCAATGAGCAGTTCTTC. Protein: CSARLAGINEQFF.